This T cell receptor beta chain was retrieved from a study of T cells after posttransplantation cyclophosphamide (dated by TCRdb to the mid-2010s). Some background on the complete study: The study tracked T cell repertoire reconstitution by TRB sequencing after myeloablative bone marrow transplantation using posttransplantation cyclophosphamide as GVHD prophylaxis. In 3 patients, TRB sequencing was also performed on up to roughly 3 more blood samples taken 2 to 5.2 years after transplant, and in 4 patients, pretransplant blood was also TRB-sequenced. Antigen receptor sequencing covered samples from 30 to 45 PTCy-treated patients and approximately 15 of their related bone marrow donors. Blood from all 34 PTCy patients who had 1-year posttransplant specimens underwent TRB sequencing. Public TRB sequences were queried against a database of over 3,500 sequences associated with responses to pathogens, tumor antigens, self-antigens and alloantigens. TRA and TRB clonality were tightly correlated in 9 or 10 samples, so subsequent TCR analyses focused on TRB only.

Measured from the cysteine to the phenylalanine, the CDR3 is 13 residues long. Solely the CDR3 DNA is kept, with 39 bases framed from the first base. From a lookup of the germline V gene, CDR1 and CDR2 are SGHVS and FQNEAQ. Clipping removes 4 bases from V and 4 bases from J, with 3 as the unmatched junction base count. The treatment or condition label here, explained by the study, means: high-dose cyclophosphamide on days +3 and +4 as single-agent GVHD prophylaxis. Patients in the PTCy group got busulfan and fludarabine conditioning, a marrow graft from a related or unrelated donor, and cyclophosphamide on days +3 and +4. PTCy-treated patients came from a prospective multi-institutional clinical trial. Peripheral blood and bone marrow mononuclear cells were isolated by Ficoll-Hypaque density centrifugation and were cryopreserved. Broad study findings and their caveats: The TRB repertoires of T cells infiltrating skin or the GI tract showed only limited overlap with the TRB repertoires found in blood. At 1-2 months, donor-recipient similarity was low but rose over the first year, and the later blood repertoires were often dominated by donor CD8+ memory clones. Across over 40 patients, TRB clonality was highly associated with recipient CMV seropositivity and CMV reactivation, and diversity in PTCy patients was similar to diversity in CNI/methotrexate controls.

TRB sequencing was run on genomic DNA with either the immunoSEQ assay at survey resolution or the hsTCRB kit. The authors' pipeline ran thus. The immunoSEQ software handled the initial read processing, while the LymphoSeq R package was used for the repertoire analyses. Clonality was computed as 1 minus normalized Shannon entropy, and a Gini coefficient was also calculated for each TRB dataset. Phenotypes of unsorted samples were inferred by mapping TRB sequences from sorted subsets of the recipient or donor onto unsorted samples of the same recipient. Held by TCRdb, this immuneACCESS table contains in-frame sequences only and omits some clones. Under half of the omission traces to an unresolved V gene where checked; the cause of the rest is unknown. V, J and clone size are taken as reported in that table, and D and trimming were inferred from the DNA itself. The sample has approximately 18,000 clones on record, with no singletons. About 0.54% of the sample is in the top ten clones.

Ten or more counts support this clone. It has no known antigen specificity. There are no base qualities to consult, and no much larger clone falls within one base. This receptor was identified in a female patient in her 30s who received an allogeneic stem cell transplant from a related donor, was CMV-positive, and had no GVHD. In transplant recipients, some T cells may be of donor rather than host origin. The sample was PBMCs, taken after allogeneic stem cell transplant with posttransplant cyclophosphamide. This chain joins TRBV7-8 to TRBJ1-1, with 7 junctional bases fitting TRBD1. The DNA sequence follows: TGTGCCAGCAGCTCCGCAGGGGGCACTGAAGCTTTCTTT. It specifies CASSSAGGTEAFF.